The 10 T cell receptor beta chains below all came from one sample that was sequenced in a study of Ad26.COV2.S vaccination and SARS-CoV-2 variants. The assay was immunoSEQ multiplex PCR, and TCRdb's table has in-frame clones only and misses some. The sample lists hundreds of thousands of clones, roughly 84% occurring once. Documented treatment: roughly 19 received Ad26.COV2.S at low or high dose, single or two shots; about 5 received placebo; per-sample allocation not given. Specimens were obtained on day 63 following the first vaccine or placebo injection. The material was peripheral blood, obtained in a trial of Ad26.COV2.S vaccine versus placebo. These receptor sequences come from a person aged 18-65 years who received the Ad26.COV2.S COVID-19 vaccine or a placebo.

V usage is TRBV19 and J usage is TRBJ1-5, with D possibly TRBD1 on 6 matching bases. Germline CDR1 and CDR2: LNHDA and SQIVND (reference sequence). V gave up 5 bases and J gave up 4 bases, with 6 bases separating them. CDR3 size: 12 residues. The CDR3 DNA is TGTGCCAGTAGTCAGGGGAATCAGCCCCAGCATTTT. Protein product: CASSQGNQPQHF.

The V call is TRBV29-1, the J call TRBJ1-4; D unclear. V was trimmed by 4 bases and J by 8 bases, leaving 14 bases between them. This CDR3 has 13 residues. Germline CDR1 reads SQVTM; CDR2 reads ANQGSEA. The CDR3 spells CSVGRRTGEKLFF. In DNA form, the CDR3 reads TGCAGCGTTGGTCGGCGTACGGGGGAAAAACTGTTTTTT.

The V and J genes are TRBV9 and TRBJ2-3; no clear D gene. This CDR3 has 16 amino acids. V was clipped by 4 bases and J by 8 bases, with 23 bases between them. Germline assignment: CDR1 SGDLS and CDR2 YYNGEE. The CDR3 sequence: CASSSRLPSELSTQYF. The CDR3 nucleotides are TGTGCCAGCAGCTCCCGCTTACCCTCTGAGCTCAGTACGCAGTATTTT. Combining the CDR3 with reference TRBV9 and TRBJ2-3 gives the whole variable domain DSGVTQTPKHLITATGQRVTLRCSPRSGDLSVYWYQQSLDQGLQFLIQYYNGEERAKGNILERFSAQQFPDLHSELNLSSLELGDSALYFCASSSRLPSELSTQYFGPGTRLTVL.

This clone was recorded once. The rearrangement links TRBV6-5 to TRBJ1-5; a weak D match, TRBD1 (6 bases). The germline gives CDR1 MNHEY, CDR2 SVGAGI. The CDR3 extends over 13 amino acids. V was cut by 5 bases and J by 5 bases, with 10 bases left in between. The CDR3 spells CASSPQGYQPQHF. CDR3 nucleotide sequence: TGTGCCAGCAGTCCCCAGGGGTATCAGCCCCAGCATTTT.

About this clone: At one of its ends the junction is not consistent with the germline gene, which may arise from a read error. This chain links TRBV6-5 with TRBJ2-5, with 7 bases aligning to TRBD2. Germline CDR1 is MNHEY and CDR2 is SVGAGI. The CDR3 covers 14 residues. CDR3 amino acids: CASSTRDYQGTQYF. The CDR3 nucleotides are TGTGCCAGCAGTACACGGGACTACCAAGGGACCCAGTACTTC.

CDR3 nucleotides: TGTGCCAGCAGTCCCCTAGTCTCTGGGACAGAGGCTGAAGCTTTCTTT. Amino acid sequence: CASSPLVSGTEAEAFF. The J gene is TRBJ1-1, the V gene TRBV6-6; 7 bases fit TRBD1. Trimming cost V 5 bases and J 6 bases; bases outside gene matches: 15. The length of the CDR3 is 16 residues. Per the germline V gene, CDR1 is MNHNY and CDR2 is SVGAGI (reference sequence).

This clone was detected only once. The genes are TRBV7-6 and TRBJ1-1; unclear D gene. The germline gives CDR1 SGHVS, CDR2 FNYEAQ. This CDR3 region has 14 residues. V was trimmed by 5 bases and J by 4 bases, leaving 14 bases between them. CDR3 in DNA: TGTGCCAGCAGCGTAAATCCGTCGGGCACTGAAGCTTTCTTT. Its translation: CASSVNPSGTEAFF.

This clone was seen a single time. CDR3 loop: CASSRNPGQATGETQYF. As DNA, the CDR3 is TGTGCCAGCAGCCGGAATCCGGGACAGGCTACTGGAGAGACCCAGTACTTC. The V call is TRBV7-6, the J call TRBJ2-5; TRBD1 agrees at 8 bases. The CDR3 runs to 17 residues. The germline V gene encodes CDR1 SGHVS and CDR2 FNYEAQ. V gave up 5 bases and J gave up 4 bases; unmatched junction bases: 15.

The table lists this clone with a count of one. V is TRBV18 and J is TRBJ1-1; 9 bases align to TRBD1. Germline lookup yields CDR1 KGHSH and CDR2 LQKENI. This CDR3 is 14 amino acids long. After removal of 4 bases from V and 4 bases from J, the junction contained 4 bases not matched to a gene. CDR3 sequence: CASSHPTGGTEAFF. As DNA, the CDR3 is TGTGCCAGCTCACACCCGACAGGGGGCACTGAAGCTTTCTTT.

The chain recombines TRBV7-3 with TRBJ2-3, with D perhaps matching TRBD1 (6 bases). Germline lookup yields CDR1 SGHTA and CDR2 FQGTGA. The CDR3 is made up of 13 amino acids. V was clipped by 4 bases and J by 13 bases, with 18 bases between them. The CDR3 reads CASSSSGGRVKYF. The CDR3 nucleotides read TGTGCCAGCAGCTCTTCTGGGGGCCGGGTGAAGTATTTT.